Described below is a single T cell receptor beta chain sequence and its context. Its cognate antigen is unknown. Sequencing used immunoSEQ multiplex PCR; TCRdb keeps in-frame clones, though not all of them. The sample comprises roughly 40,000 clones, around nine tenths of which are singletons, and less than 3% rests with the top ten. This sample is part of a study of T cells in localized non-small cell lung cancer. Regarding the study as a whole: Adjacent lung was found to contain a median approximately 60 of the top 100 tumor clones. Longer overall survival associated with higher blood T cell density; shorter survival with higher adjacent-lung clonality. Of the tissues analyzed, uninvolved adjacent lung showed maximal T cell clonality, greater than tumor.

Sequences were derived from peripheral blood, sampled before any cancer treatment. The sequence was obtained from a woman aged 40-69 years with stage I lung adenocarcinoma.

CDR3: CAISPRQLNTGELFF. The CDR3 DNA is TGTGCCATCAGTCCGAGACAGCTGAACACCGGGGAGCTGTTTTTT. The gene calls are TRBV10-3 and TRBJ2-2; D is possibly TRBD1 (5 bases). CDR1 and CDR2 from the germline V gene are ENHRY and SYGVKD. This CDR3 region has 15 residues. V was cut by 5 bases and J by 1 base, with 11 bases left in between.